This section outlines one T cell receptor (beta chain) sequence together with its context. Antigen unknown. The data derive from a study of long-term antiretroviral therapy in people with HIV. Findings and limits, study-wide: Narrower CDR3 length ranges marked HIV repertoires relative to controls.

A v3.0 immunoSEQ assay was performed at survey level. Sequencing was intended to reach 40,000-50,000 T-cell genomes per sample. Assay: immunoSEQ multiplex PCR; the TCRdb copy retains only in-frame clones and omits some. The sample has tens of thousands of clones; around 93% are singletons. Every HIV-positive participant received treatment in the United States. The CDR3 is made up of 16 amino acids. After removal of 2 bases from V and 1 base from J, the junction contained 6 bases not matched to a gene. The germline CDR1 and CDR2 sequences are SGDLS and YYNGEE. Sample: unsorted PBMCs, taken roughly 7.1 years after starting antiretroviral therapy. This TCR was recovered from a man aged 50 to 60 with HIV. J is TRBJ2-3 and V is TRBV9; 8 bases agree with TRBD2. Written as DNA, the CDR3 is TGTGCCAGCAGCGTTTTGCCAGCGGGGGGCACAGATACGCAGTATTTT. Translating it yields CASSVLPAGGTDTQYF.